This TCR beta chain was recorded in a study of blood T cell repertoires in COVID-19. The wider study: Collection of acute and convalescent COVID-19 samples took place in the United States, Italy and Spain. The cDNA or gDNA used as material had been derived from T cells, B-cell-depleted T cells, or PBMCs.

This table comes from immunoSEQ multiplex PCR, and its TCRdb copy is limited to in-frame clones, with some not included. The table lists over 70,000 clones, around three quarters of them singletons. Looked up from germline, CDR1 is SQVTM and CDR2 is ANQGSEA. Trimming at V came to 6 bases and at J to 2 bases, leaving 6 bases not matched to a gene. The CDR3 loop spans 14 amino acids. The genes are TRBV29-1 and TRBJ1-1; 10 bases are shared with TRBD1. The sample consisted of peripheral blood. The source is a woman between 65 and 79 years old with acute or convalescent COVID-19. CDR3 amino acids: CSVRQGAVNTEAFF. CDR3 nucleotides: TGCAGCGTCCGACAGGGGGCGGTTAACACTGAAGCTTTCTTT.